The present T cell receptor (beta chain) was sequenced within a study of cytomegalovirus exposure and HLA in healthy donors. The donors (healthy individuals) were bone marrow donors. The V gene's germline CDR1 is SNHLY and CDR2 FYNNEI. This CDR3 has 14 residues. Regarding the study as a whole: The only immune exposure information that was available was CMV serostatus. In a later analysis, HLA-associated beta chains showed higher expansion and lower generation probabilities than comparable chains.

With regard to this clone: The antigen remains unidentified. At one end, the junction sequence differs from germline, possibly due to a read error.

The PCR was carried out with 60 Vbeta primers and 13 Jbeta primers. Authors' data handling: Later, an analysis found roughly 80 million unique TCR beta chains, and about 10 million of these were shared. Some clones are missing from TCRdb's copy, which holds only in-frame ones; the method was immunoSEQ multiplex PCR. That table gives V, J and clone size, and the DNA gave D and trimming. The data hold around 150,000 clones, with around 77% observed a single time. Sequenced input: PBMCs. The chain links TRBV2 to TRBJ2-2; the match to TRBD1 covers 8 bases. The source is a woman aged 50 to 60 in good health and CMV-seronegative. The CDR3 spells CASIARTGSGELLF. Written as DNA, the CDR3 is TGTGCCAGCATCGCTAGGACAGGGTCCGGGGAGCTGCTTTTT.